The 16 T cell receptor beta chains given below trace back to one sample, sequenced in a study of CD8 T cells in Susac syndrome. The RNA, roughly 0.45 to 1 ug, was put through reverse transcription using random hexamers. TCRdb re-called the immunoSEQ multiplex PCR reads with MiXCR, one entry per CDR3 protein. The data show tens of thousands of distinct CDR3 sequences, around 94% seen once. Input material: CD8+ T cells from PBMCs. Receptors were obtained from a human donor in good health.

The chain couples TRBV15 to TRBJ2-1; D gene uncertain. The CDR3 covers 13 residues. Trimming pared 6 bases from V and 4 bases from J, leaving 10 bases between. The germline gives CDR1 LNHNV, CDR2 YYDKDF (reference sequence). CDR3 DNA sequence: TGTGCCACCAGTAAGGACGGGTACAATGAGCAGTTCTTC. It is translated as CATSKDGYNEQFF.

V usage is TRBV28 and J usage is TRBJ1-2; a weak D match, TRBD1 (6 bases). Germline values: CDR1 MDHEN, CDR2 SYDVKM. Deletions cut 5 bases from V and 1 base from J, with 14 bases between. This CDR3 has 15 residues. The CDR3 protein is CASSPQDSLNYGYTF. In DNA, the CDR3 is TGTGCCAGCAGTCCCCAGGACAGTCTTAACTATGGCTACACCTTC.

This chain joins TRBV6-4 and TRBJ2-1; D not certain. The CDR3 totals 15 residues. Trimming took off 2 bases at V and 4 bases at J, with 12 bases between the two ends. CDR1 and CDR2 (germline): MRHNA, SNTAGT. The CDR3 loop reads CASSDEDRPYNEQFF. The CDR3 nucleotides read TGTGCCAGCAGTGACGAGGACCGACCTTACAATGAGCAGTTCTTC.

This rearrangement joins TRBV28 to TRBJ1-2; a possible D gene is TRBD1 (6 bases). The V gene's germline CDR1 is MDHEN and CDR2 SYDVKM. The germline V and J ends were trimmed by 4 bases and 0 bases, with 15 bases remaining between them. CDR3 length: 16 amino acids. CDR3 amino acids: CASSYFVRGPNYGYTF. The DNA for the CDR3 is TGTGCCAGCAGTTATTTCGTCAGGGGTCCTAACTATGGCTACACCTTC.

The chain carries TRBV2 and TRBJ2-1, with 14 bases that match TRBD2. Germline CDR1 and CDR2: SNHLY and FYNNEI. CDR3 length: 18 residues. V trimming: 6 bases; J trimming: 0 bases; junction bases outside the gene matches: 7. CDR3 amino acids: CASRKGTSGGLSYNEQFF. The CDR3 DNA follows: TGTGCCAGCAGGAAAGGGACTAGCGGGGGCCTCTCCTACAATGAGCAGTTCTTC. The whole variable domain, filled in from reference TRBV2 and TRBJ2-1, reads EPEVTQTPSHQVTQMGQEVILRCVPISNHLYFYWYRQILGQKVEFLVSFYNNEISEKSEIFDDQFSVERPDGSNFTLKIRSTKLEDSAMYFCASRKGTSGGLSYNEQFFGPGTRLTVL.

Only one count was recorded for this clonotype. The chain is built from TRBV7-9 and TRBJ2-7; either TRBD1 or TRBD2 may supply D (5 bases each). The CDR3 covers 13 residues. Germline loops: CDR1 SEHNR, CDR2 FQNEAQ (reference sequence). V was pared by 5 bases and J by 6 bases, with 14 bases between. DNA for the CDR3: TGTGCCAGCAGCGTCGGGGCCGGCGGCGAGCAGTACTTC. It specifies CASSVGAGGEQYF. The full variable domain, with the rest looked up from reference TRBV7-9 and TRBJ2-7, is DTGVSQNPRHKITKRGQNVTFRCDPISEHNRLYWYRQTLGQGPEFLTYFQNEAQLEKSRLLSDRFSAERPKGSFSTLEIQRTEQGDSAMYLCASSVGAGGEQYFGPGTRLTVT.

This chain connects TRBV2 to TRBJ1-5; D gene uncertain. Germline V gene data show CDR1 as SNHLY and CDR2 as FYNNEI. Trimming took 6 bases from V and 2 from J, leaving 14 bases between them. The CDR3 loop spans 15 amino acids. The CDR3 nucleotides read TGTGCCAGCAGAGGCCACAGTCTTGGCAATCAGCCCCAGCATTTT. Translated: CASRGHSLGNQPQHF.

The rearrangement joins TRBV5-1 to TRBJ1-5; D is uncertain. The germline gives CDR1 SGHRS, CDR2 YFSETQ. The CDR3 runs 14 residues. Trimming left V 0 bases short and J 3 bases short, with 7 bases between. Here the CDR3 reads CASSLEGNNQPQHF. CDR3 nucleotide sequence: TGCGCCAGCAGCTTGGAGGGCAACAATCAGCCCCAGCATTTT.

V gene TRBV15 combines with J gene TRBJ2-5; 10 bases are a match to TRBD2. The CDR3 is 16 residues long. Trimming cost V 1 base and J 2 bases; bases outside gene matches: 4. Germline-derived CDR1 and CDR2 are LNHNV and YYDKDF (reference sequence). The CDR3 nucleotides read TGTGCCACCAGCAGAGCTAGCGGGGGCGCACAAGAGACCCAGTACTTC. Translating it yields CATSRASGGAQETQYF.

This clonotype came up once. The chain carries TRBV20-1 and TRBJ2-7; the D call may be TRBD1 or TRBD2 (5 bases each). This CDR3 has 14 residues. Germline values: CDR1 DFQATT, CDR2 SNEGSKA (reference sequence). Trimming shortened V by 6 bases and J by 2 bases, and 17 bases separated the two germline ends. The CDR3: CSAGPRDRTYEQYV. The CDR3 coding sequence is TGCAGTGCGGGCCCCCGGGACCGAACCTACGAGCAGTACGTC.

This clonotype was observed a few times. Written as DNA, the CDR3 is TGTGCCAGCAGCTTAGGAGGCAGGGAGAGCTCCTACGAGCAGTACTTC. Amino acid sequence: CASSLGGRESSYEQYF. The chain uses TRBV7-6 and TRBJ2-7; D tentatively fits TRBD1 or TRBD2 (5 bases each). V lost 1 base and J lost 0, with 13 bases in between. There are 16 residues in the CDR3. Germline V gives CDR1 SGHVS, CDR2 FNYEAQ.

This clonotype was counted once. This chain joins TRBV12-3 or TRBV12-4 and TRBJ2-7; D is perhaps TRBD1 (6 bases). The CDR3 extends over 14 amino acids. V gave up 3 bases and J gave up 5 bases, with 14 bases separating them. CDR3 sequence reads: CASSLGHLLDEQYF. The CDR3, as DNA: TGTGCCAGCAGTTTGGGACACCTCTTGGACGAGCAGTACTTC.

The V gene is TRBV6-6, the J gene TRBJ1-3; TRBD1 matches at 8 bases. Germline CDR1 MNHNY, CDR2 SVGAGI (reference sequence). V dropped 8 bases and J dropped 5; count of bases not matched to a gene: 8. CDR3 length equals 14 residues. In DNA, the CDR3 is TGTGCCAGCGGTTTCGGACAGGGTCGAAACACCATATATTTT. This codes for CASGFGQGRNTIYF.

The CDR3 DNA follows: TGTGCCACCAGCAGAGATCAGGGGAATCAGCCCCAGCATTTT. Its translation: CATSRDQGNQPQHF. V usage is TRBV15 and J usage is TRBJ1-5, with D perhaps matching TRBD1 (6 bases). This CDR3 comprises 14 residues. The V gene lost 0 bases and the J gene lost 4 bases, with 7 bases spanning the gap. CDR1 is LNHNV, CDR2 YYDKDF, per germline (reference sequence). Looking up the rest from reference TRBV15 and TRBJ1-5 gives the full variable domain: DAMVIQNPRYQVTQFGKPVTLSCSQTLNHNVMYWYQQKSSQAPKLLFHYYDKDFNNEADTPDNFQSRRPNTSFCFLDIRSPGLGDTAMYLCATSRDQGNQPQHFGDGTRLSIL.

The chain has TRBV6-5 and TRBJ1-5, with 8 bases lining up with TRBD1. Trimming cost V 5 bases and J 8 bases; bases outside gene matches: 8. The CDR3 has 14 amino acids. Germline V lookup: CDR1 MNHEY, CDR2 SVGAGI. The CDR3 spells CASSRQGIQEPQHF. The CDR3 DNA follows: TGTGCCAGCAGTCGACAGGGGATCCAGGAGCCCCAGCATTTT.

The chain couples TRBV20-1 to TRBJ1-1, with 7 bases aligning to TRBD1. Germline V gives CDR1 DFQATT, CDR2 SNEGSKA (reference sequence). The V segment lost 5 bases and the J segment 1 base; nucleotides outside the gene matches: 7. This CDR3 contains 14 residues. The CDR3 DNA reads as TGCAGTGCTCGGGTGGGGGACAGGAACACTGAAGCTTTCTTT. This gives the protein CSARVGDRNTEAFF.